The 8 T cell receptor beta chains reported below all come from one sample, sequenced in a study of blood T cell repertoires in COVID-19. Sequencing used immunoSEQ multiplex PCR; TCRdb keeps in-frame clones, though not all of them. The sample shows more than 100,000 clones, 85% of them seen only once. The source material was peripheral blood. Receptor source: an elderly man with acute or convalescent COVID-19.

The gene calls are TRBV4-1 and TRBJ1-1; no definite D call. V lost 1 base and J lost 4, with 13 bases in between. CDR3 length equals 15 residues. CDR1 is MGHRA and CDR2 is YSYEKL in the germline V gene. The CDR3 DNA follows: TGCGCCAGCAGCCAAGTTCCGGGTGGGAGCACTGAAGCTTTCTTT. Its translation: CASSQVPGGSTEAFF.

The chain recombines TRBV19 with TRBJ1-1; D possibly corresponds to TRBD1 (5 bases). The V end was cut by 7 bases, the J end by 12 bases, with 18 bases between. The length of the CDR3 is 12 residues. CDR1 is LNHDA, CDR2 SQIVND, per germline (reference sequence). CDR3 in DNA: TGTGCCAGTAACGGGCCGATGGAGGGGACTTTCTTT. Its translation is CASNGPMEGTFF.

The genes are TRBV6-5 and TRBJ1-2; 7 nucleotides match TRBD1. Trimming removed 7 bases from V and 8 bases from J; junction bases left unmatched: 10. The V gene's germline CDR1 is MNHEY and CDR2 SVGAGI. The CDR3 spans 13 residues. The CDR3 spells CASTGEGAGGYTF. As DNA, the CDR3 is TGTGCCAGCACCGGAGAGGGGGCCGGGGGCTACACCTTC.

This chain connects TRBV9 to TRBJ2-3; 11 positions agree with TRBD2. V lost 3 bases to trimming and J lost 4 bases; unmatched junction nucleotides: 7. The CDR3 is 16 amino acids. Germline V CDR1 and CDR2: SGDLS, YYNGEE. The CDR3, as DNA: TGTGCCAGCAGCGCCAAACTAGCGGGAGTGGCAGATACGCAGTATTTT. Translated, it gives CASSAKLAGVADTQYF.

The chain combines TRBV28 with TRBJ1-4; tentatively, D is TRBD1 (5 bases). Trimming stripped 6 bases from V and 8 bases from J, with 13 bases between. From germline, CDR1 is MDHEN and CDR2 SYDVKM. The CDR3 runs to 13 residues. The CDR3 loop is CASRGRAGEKLFF. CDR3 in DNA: TGTGCCAGCAGAGGCAGGGCTGGGGAAAAACTGTTTTTT.

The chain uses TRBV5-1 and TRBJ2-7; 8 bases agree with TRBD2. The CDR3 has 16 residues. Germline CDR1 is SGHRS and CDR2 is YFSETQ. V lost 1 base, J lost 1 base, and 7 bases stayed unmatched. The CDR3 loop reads CASSLISSGPSYEQYF. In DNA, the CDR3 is TGCGCCAGCAGCTTGATATCTAGCGGGCCTTCCTACGAGCAGTACTTC.

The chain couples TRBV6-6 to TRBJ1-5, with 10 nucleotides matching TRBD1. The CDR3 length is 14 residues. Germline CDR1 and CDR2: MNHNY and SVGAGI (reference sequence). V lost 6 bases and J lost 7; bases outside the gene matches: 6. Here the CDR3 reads CASRDRGYLQPQHF. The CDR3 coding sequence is TGTGCCAGCAGGGACAGGGGGTACTTGCAGCCCCAGCATTTT.

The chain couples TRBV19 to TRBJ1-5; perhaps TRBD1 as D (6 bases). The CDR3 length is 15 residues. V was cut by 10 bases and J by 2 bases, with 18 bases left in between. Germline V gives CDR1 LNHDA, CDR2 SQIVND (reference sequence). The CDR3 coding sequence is TGTGCCACCCGAAGCGGGGGCGCGGGCAATCAGCCCCAGCATTTT. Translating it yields CATRSGGAGNQPQHF. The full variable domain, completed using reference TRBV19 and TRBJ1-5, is DGGITQSPKYLFRKEGQNVTLSCEQNLNHDAMYWYRQDPGQGLRLIYYSQIVNDFQKGDIAEGYSVSREKKESFPLTVTSAQKNPTAFYLCATRSGGAGNQPQHFGDGTRLSIL.